This record covers a single T cell receptor (beta chain). No antigen is known for it. Within one base of it there is no much larger clone, and no base qualities were kept. The immunoSEQ Assay, a bias-controlled multiplex PCR, was used to amplify TCRbeta CDR3 regions from genomic DNA. In the paper's pipeline: Nucleated cell counts per sample were estimated from amplification of reference gene primers within the assay. To quantify the absolute abundance of each unique TCRbeta CDR3 rearrangement, sequence reads were collapsed and filtered. For each sample, productive Simpson clonality was calculated as the square root of Simpson's diversity index across productive rearrangements. TCRdb obtained this table from immuneACCESS and retained in-frame rearrangements with V and J assigned. These tables miss some clones; where compared with another copy, unresolved V genes account for less than half of the shortfall, and the remainder is unexplained. The DNA was the basis for D and trimming; V, J and clone size are from that table. This sample holds over 95,000 clones; roughly 82% were observed only once. The ten largest make up roughly 8.1% of the sample.

V is pruned by 4 bases and J by 7 bases, leaving 9 bases of the junction without a gene match. CDR1 and CDR2 are read off the germline V gene as MGHRA and YSYEKL. There are 14 amino acids in the CDR3, from cysteine to phenylalanine inclusive. Only CDR3 DNA is held: 42 bases, read in frame from base 1. The data were taken from a study of blood T cell repertoires in COVID-19 (dated by TCRdb to the early 2020s). For the wider study: Collaborator samples came from the United States, Italy and Spain and covered acute and convalescent phases of COVID-19. Where available, HLA class I and class II types were taken from metadata supplied by the sample provider and were not determined by assay-based typing. Sample metadata almost always included a de-identified subject ID, COVID-19 status, age in years and sex. The dataset comprised deeply sampled blood TCRbeta repertoires from subjects exposed to, actively infected with, or recovered from COVID-19. The repertoires were released in a freely available public database intended as a resource for research on the immune response to SARS-CoV-2. The material from the prospective study consisted of cDNA or gDNA derived from T cells, B-cell-depleted T cells, or PBMCs. The samples were drawn from two sources: the first 160 participants of the ongoing ImmuneRACE study, and 1,200 or so subjects contributed by 6 global collaborators. General study outcomes and caveats: The amount of clinical and demographic metadata varied by source and participant and was provided uncurated.

Collaborating institutions collected whole blood in K2EDTA tubes following their own protocols. For TCRbeta analysis, collaborators shipped samples in one of three forms: frozen whole blood, isolated PBMCs, or DNA extracted from either of those sample types. Material: peripheral blood. The sequence joins TRBV4-1 to TRBJ2-7, and TRBD2 matches 8 of the central bases. The sequence derives from a woman aged 40 to 50 with acute or convalescent COVID-19. The CDR3 reads as follows: CASSLPGGPREQYF. In nucleotides, the sequence is TGCGCCAGCAGCCTCCCGGGGGGGCCCAGGGAGCAGTACTTC.